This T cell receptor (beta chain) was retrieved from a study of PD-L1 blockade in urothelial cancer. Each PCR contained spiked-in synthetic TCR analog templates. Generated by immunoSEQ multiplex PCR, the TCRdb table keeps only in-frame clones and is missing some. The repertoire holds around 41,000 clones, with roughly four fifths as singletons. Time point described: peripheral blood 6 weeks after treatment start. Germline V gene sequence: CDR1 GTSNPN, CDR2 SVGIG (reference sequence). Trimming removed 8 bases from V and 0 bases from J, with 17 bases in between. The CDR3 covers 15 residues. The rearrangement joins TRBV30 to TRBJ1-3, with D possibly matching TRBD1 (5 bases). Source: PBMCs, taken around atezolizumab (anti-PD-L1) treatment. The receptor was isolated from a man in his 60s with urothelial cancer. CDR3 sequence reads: CAMGPGRSSGNTIYF. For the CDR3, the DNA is TGTGCCATGGGGCCAGGTAGATCCTCTGGAAACACCATATATTTT.